These 15 T cell receptor beta chains share one sample of origin, sequenced in a study of regulatory T cells in long-lasting Graves disease. Arm-PCR of CDR3 regions and iRepertoire HTBI primers were used to build TCR beta libraries. TCRdb re-analysed the multiplex PCR reads in MiXCR, keeping a single row per CDR3 protein. The table shows 700,000 or so distinct CDR3 sequences, with approximately 29% occurring only once. Indicated time point: persistent/refractory GD, antithyroid drugs over 5 years with positive TRAb. Generation of the TCR library employed RNA extracted from PBMCs. Sequenced material: peripheral blood mononuclear cells (PBMCs), taken when the disease was refractory, from a patient treated with antithyroid drugs. Receptors originate from a female donor with Graves disease.

This clonotype appeared many times. The gene calls are TRBV30 and TRBJ2-5; D gene ambiguous. The CDR3 is 11 amino acids. The germline gives CDR1 GTSNPN, CDR2 SVGIG (reference sequence). Trimming left V 0 bases short and J 4 bases short, with 3 bases between. Here the CDR3 reads CAWSVPETQYF. CDR3 DNA: TGTGCCTGGAGTGTACCAGAGACCCAGTACTTC.

There are a few counts of this clonotype. The gene calls are TRBV5-1 and TRBJ1-2; 8 bases are shared with TRBD1. Trimming took 4 bases from V and 0 from J; bases not matched to a gene: 5. Germline CDR1 reads SGHRS; CDR2 reads YFSETQ. The CDR3 has 15 amino acids. This CDR3 reads CASSDQTGANYGYTF. CDR3 nucleotide sequence: TGCGCCAGCAGCGACCAGACAGGGGCTAACTATGGCTACACCTTC.

The chain combines TRBV5-1 with TRBJ1-1; TRBD1 is a possible D gene (6 bases). V lost 4 bases and J lost 0, with 13 bases in between. The germline gives CDR1 SGHRS, CDR2 YFSETQ. This CDR3 spans 15 amino acids. CDR3 amino acids: CASSKRQDLNTEAFF. In nucleotides, the CDR3 is TGCGCCAGCAGCAAAAGACAGGATTTGAACACTGAAGCTTTCTTT.

The chain combines TRBV6-2 or TRBV6-3 with TRBJ1-5; TRBD1 matches 7 bases. Germline V gives CDR1 MNHEY, CDR2 SVGEGT. The CDR3 totals 18 residues. The V gene end was trimmed by 2 bases and the J gene end by 2 bases; junction bases not matched to a gene: 12. CDR3 residues: CASSYETGTGEGNQPQHF. The CDR3 DNA reads as TGTGCCAGCAGTTACGAGACAGGGACGGGGGAGGGCAATCAGCCCCAGCATTTT.

This clonotype was seen only a few times. This chain links TRBV7-6 with TRBJ2-5, with D possibly matching TRBD2 (5 bases). Germline V gives CDR1 SGHVS, CDR2 FNYEAQ. V was cut by 5 bases and J by 4 bases, with 14 bases left in between. The CDR3 loop spans 14 amino acids. This chain's CDR3 is CASSLGLGIETQYF. In nucleotides, the CDR3 is TGTGCCAGCAGCCTGGGTCTCGGGATAGAGACCCAGTACTTC. Complete variable domain (other parts from reference TRBV7-6 and TRBJ2-5): GAGVSQSPRYKVTKRGQDVALRCDPISGHVSLYWYRQALGQGPEFLTYFNYEAQQDKSGLPNDRFSAERPEGSISTLTIQRTEQRDSAMYRCASSLGLGIETQYFGPGTRLLVL.

This CDR3 is CASSSQGTNGYTF. CDR3 bases: TGTGCCAGCAGCTCCCAGGGGACTAATGGCTACACCTTC. The gene calls are TRBV5-6 and TRBJ1-2; D perhaps matches TRBD1 (6 bases). Trimming removed 3 bases at V and 6 bases at J, with 12 bases between. Germline lookup yields CDR1 SGHDT and CDR2 YYEEEE. There are 13 residues in the CDR3.

For the CDR3, the DNA is TGTGCCAGCAGCCAAGAAGCACCCAACACCATATATTTT. It encodes CASSQEAPNTIYF. The V and J genes are TRBV3-1 and TRBJ1-3; D uncertain. The CDR3 runs 13 residues. Germline V lookup: CDR1 LGHDT, CDR2 YNNKEL (reference sequence). Trimming took 0 bases from V and 7 from J, leaving 7 bases between them.

V and J are TRBV29-1 and TRBJ1-5; possible D gene TRBD1, 6 bases. Germline lookup yields CDR1 SQVTM and CDR2 ANQGSEA. This CDR3 has 13 residues. V was cut by 7 bases and J by 7 bases, with 17 bases left in between. The CDR3 region has the DNA TGCAGCGAGTTAGGACCGGGGGCCCAGCCCCAGCATTTT. Translation gives CSELGPGAQPQHF. Combining the CDR3 with reference TRBV29-1 and TRBJ1-5 gives the whole variable domain SAVISQKPSRDICQRGTSLTIQCQVDSQVTMMFWYRQQPGQSLTLIATANQGSEATYESGFVIDKFPISRPNLTFSTLTVSNMSPEDSSIYLCSELGPGAQPQHFGDGTRLSIL.

There are many counts of this clonotype. The chain carries TRBV3-1 and TRBJ1-2, with D possibly matching TRBD1 (5 bases). CDR3 length: 14 residues. V was trimmed by 0 bases and J by 7 bases, leaving 12 bases between them. In germline, CDR1 is LGHDT, CDR2 YNNKEL (reference sequence). The CDR3 reads CASSQEEGVGGYTF. CDR3 bases: TGTGCCAGCAGCCAAGAAGAAGGGGTTGGTGGCTACACCTTC.

This clonotype was counted between two and nine times. The chain has TRBV24-1 and TRBJ1-5; tentative D call: TRBD1 (6 bases). The CDR3 sequence is 16 residues long. CDR1 is KGHDR, CDR2 SFDVKD, per germline. V lost 4 bases, J lost 0 bases, and 12 bases lay in between. CDR3 loop: CATSDQEGGSNQPQHF. The DNA for the CDR3 is TGTGCCACCAGTGACCAGGAAGGGGGTAGCAATCAGCCCCAGCATTTT.

J is TRBJ2-3 and V is TRBV20-1; the D is unclear. Germline lookup yields CDR1 DFQATT and CDR2 SNEGSKA (reference sequence). The CDR3 runs to 14 residues. The ends were cut back, 6 bases at V and 5 bases at J, with 18 bases in the middle. In DNA, the CDR3 is TGCAGTGCCGAGTACACGGGTACCATAGATACGCAGTATTTT. It specifies CSAEYTGTIDTQYF.

The chain carries TRBV4-2 and TRBJ2-7; 7 bases line up with TRBD1. The length of the CDR3 is 17 residues. Germline trimming cut 4 bases from V and 2 bases from J; bases unmatched to any gene: 14. Per germline, CDR1 LGHNA and CDR2 YNFKEQ. CDR3 amino acids: CASSRVGDRAIPYEQYF. CDR3 nucleotide sequence: TGTGCCAGCAGCCGGGTGGGCGACAGGGCTATACCCTACGAGCAGTACTTC.

Here the CDR3 DNA reads TGTGCCAGCAGAGAGGACAGCTATAATGAAAAACTGTTTTTT. This gives the protein CASREDSYNEKLFF. This chain uses TRBV2 with TRBJ1-4; the D gene is possibly TRBD1 (6 bases). CDR3 length equals 14 residues. Per germline, CDR1 SNHLY and CDR2 FYNNEI. Trimming removed 6 bases at V and 4 bases at J, with 12 bases between.

The chain employs TRBV29-1 and TRBJ2-5, with D maybe TRBD1 (5 bases). The germline gives CDR1 SQVTM, CDR2 ANQGSEA. The V end lost 6 bases, the J end lost 3 bases, and 17 bases lay between the germline ends. The CDR3 loop spans 14 amino acids. CDR3 in DNA: TGCAGCGTCGGTCCTCTCAGGGTCGAAGAGACCCAGTACTTC. Translated, it gives CSVGPLRVEETQYF.

A few counts support this clonotype. The V call is TRBV19, the J call TRBJ1-2, with 7 bases lining up with TRBD1. The CDR3 runs to 14 residues. Trimming at V came to 6 bases and at J to 9 bases, leaving 13 bases not matched to a gene. CDR1 and CDR2 from the germline V gene are LNHDA and SQIVND (reference sequence). In DNA, the CDR3 is TGTGCCAGTAGCCAGGGACAGAGCCTGCTTAGCTACACCTTC. As protein: CASSQGQSLLSYTF. The variable domain in full, with the rest retrieved from reference TRBV19 and TRBJ1-2, is DGGITQSPKYLFRKEGQNVTLSCEQNLNHDAMYWYRQDPGQGLRLIYYSQIVNDFQKGDIAEGYSVSREKKESFPLTVTSAQKNPTAFYLCASSQGQSLLSYTFGSGTRLTVV.